This TCR beta chain stems from a study of T cells after yellow fever vaccination. The CDR3 is 16 residues long. Looked up from germline, CDR1 is SGHTA and CDR2 is FQGTGA. Trimming removed 1 base from V and 3 bases from J; junction bases left unmatched: 5. One entry per CDR3 protein results from TCRdb running MiXCR on the 5' RACE reads. The sample lists approximately 160,000 distinct CDR3 sequences, around 9.7% seen once, with roughly 40% in the top ten. Here the sequenced sample was CD8+ T cells sorted from PBMCs, taken 45 days after the yellow fever booster vaccination. V usage is TRBV7-3 and J usage is TRBJ2-2, with 7 bases that match TRBD2. The TCR was taken from a man aged 18 to 29 who received the YFV17D yellow fever vaccine. CDR3 bases: TGTGCCAGCAGCTTAAGAGGGGCGGGGGACACCGGGGAGCTGTTTTTT. Translated: CASSLRGAGDTGELFF. Based on the CDR3 plus reference TRBV7-3 and TRBJ2-2, the full variable domain is GAGVSQTPSNKVTEKGKYVELRCDPISGHTALYWYRQSLGQGPEFLIYFQGTGAADDSGLPNDRFFAVRPEGSVSTLKIQRTERGDSAVYLCASSLRGAGDTGELFFGEGSRLTVL.